These T cell receptor beta chains were read from a single sample in a study of shared clonotypes between healthy human individuals. Clones were sequenced by immunoSEQ multiplex PCR, and TCRdb holds only the in-frame ones, with some missing. The data show around 550,000 clones, about 95% seen once. Sequenced material: naive CD4+ T cells sorted from blood. The receptor source for this set is a woman in her 30s in good health. Each CDR3 is given with its conserved first and last residue. Fields, in order: clone size, J gene, V gene, D gene, CDR3 protein, CDR3 DNA. D genes are given only for firm matches. Size values are once, few and many counts, or a class for expanded clones, and some rows have none.

NA | TRBJ2-1 | TRBV30 | TRBD2 | CAWTELAGEVSEQFF | TGTGCCTGGACCGAACTAGCGGGAGAAGTCAGTGAGCAGTTCTTC
once | TRBJ2-7 | TRBV10-2 | TRBD2 | CASSEAILATYEQYF | TGCGCCAGCAGTGAGGCCATACTAGCGACCTACGAGCAGTACTTC
once | TRBJ2-3 | TRBV5-1 | NA | CASSIREDTQYF | TGCGCCAGCAGTATAAGGGAAGATACGCAGTATTTT
NA | TRBJ1-2 | TRBV29-1 | NA | CSVGGDGGYTF | TGCAGCGTTGGAGGGGACGGTGGCTACACCTTC
NA | TRBJ2-1 | TRBV4-2 | NA | CASSQVSEQFF | TGTGCCAGCAGCCAAGTGAGTGAGCAGTTCTTC
NA | TRBJ1-2 | TRBV7-8 | NA | CASSSPKQANYGYTF | TGTGCCAGCAGCTCCCCTAAACAAGCTAACTATGGCTACACCTTC
NA | TRBJ1-1 | TRBV6-5 | NA | CASSRTVNTEAFF | TGTGCCAGCAGTCGGACAGTGAACACTGAAGCTTTCTTT
NA | TRBJ2-7 | TRBV18 | NA | CASSPGTNYEQYF | TGTGCCAGCTCACCCGGGACCAACTACGAGCAGTACTTC
NA | TRBJ1-1 | TRBV28 | NA | CASSLWPGMNTEAFF | TGTGCCAGCAGTTTATGGCCCGGCATGAACACTGAAGCTTTCTTT
NA | TRBJ2-5 | TRBV18 | TRBD2 | CASSPWPGLAGGGEQYF | TGTGCCAGCTCACCGTGGCCCGGACTAGCGGGAGGCGGTGAGCAGTACTTC
NA | TRBJ2-1 | TRBV5-1 | NA | CASSLALGEQFF | TGCGCCAGCAGCTTGGCCTTGGGTGAGCAGTTCTTC
NA | TRBJ2-7 | TRBV19 | TRBD1 | CASSTRTGGEREQYF | TGTGCCAGTAGTACCAGGACAGGGGGTGAACGCGAGCAGTACTTC
NA | TRBJ2-1 | TRBV5-6 | TRBD1 | CASSLVGQTDQSYNEQFF | TGTGCCAGCAGCTTGGTGGGACAGACTGACCAATCCTACAATGAGCAGTTCTTC
NA | TRBJ2-2 | TRBV5-1 | NA | CASRGGTNTGELFF | TGCGCCAGCAGAGGAGGTACGAACACCGGGGAGCTGTTTTTT
NA | TRBJ2-7 | TRBV5-1 | TRBD2 | CASSTRGDTYEQYF | TGCGCCAGCAGTACCCGGGGGGATACCTACGAGCAGTACTTC
NA | TRBJ2-2 | TRBV28 | TRBD2 | CASSSLAVNTGELFF | TGTGCCAGCAGCTCACTAGCGGTGAACACCGGGGAGCTGTTTTTT
NA | TRBJ1-1 | TRBV19 | NA | CASKGGTEAFF | TGTGCCAGTAAGGGCGGCACTGAAGCTTTCTTT
NA | TRBJ2-7 | TRBV11-2 | TRBD2 | CASSLVGGRASYEQYF | TGTGCCAGCAGCTTAGTTGGTGGGAGGGCCTCCTACGAGCAGTACTTC
NA | TRBJ1-6 | TRBV28 | TRBD1 | CASCSGTDNSPLHF | TGTGCCAGCTGTTCCGGGACAGATAATTCACCCCTCCACTTT
NA | TRBJ2-2 | TRBV6-6 | NA | CASSYGQGINTGELFF | TGTGCCAGCAGTTACGGGCAGGGGATAAACACCGGGGAGCTGTTTTTT
NA | TRBJ1-2 | TRBV2 | TRBD1 | CASTQDRENYGYTF | TGTGCCAGCACCCAGGACAGGGAAAACTATGGCTACACCTTC